Shown below are 5 T cell receptor beta chains from a single sample sequenced in a study of T cell responses to AZD1222 COVID-19 vaccine. This table comes from immunoSEQ multiplex PCR, and its TCRdb copy is limited to in-frame clones, with some not included. The sample records under 200,000 clones, under 95% being singletons. Sequences were derived from peripheral blood, sampled on day 0 of MenACWY control vaccination. The receptors come from an adult in good health.

The chain combines TRBV24-1 with TRBJ1-5, with TRBD1 as a possible D gene (5 bases). V shed 0 bases and J shed 11 bases, with 10 bases lying between them. Per the germline V gene, CDR1 is KGHDR and CDR2 is SFDVKD. CDR3 length: 13 residues. The CDR3 sequence: CATSDLSGGSQHF. CDR3 coding DNA: TGTGCCACCAGTGATTTGTCCGGGGGTTCCCAGCATTTT.

In its sample, this clone was seen once. The CDR3 here is CSVKLRADTQYF. As DNA, the CDR3 is TGCAGCGTTAAACTCCGGGCAGATACGCAGTATTTT. The gene calls are TRBV29-1 and TRBJ2-3; D is unclear. This CDR3 has 12 residues. Deletions cut 5 bases from V and 4 bases from J, with 10 bases between. Germline V CDR1 and CDR2: SQVTM, ANQGSEA.

CDR3 sequence: CANEKRELETQYF. CDR3 nucleotide sequence: TGTGCCAACGAAAAGCGGGAGTTAGAGACCCAGTACTTC. The chain combines TRBV2 with TRBJ2-5, with TRBD2 matching 8 bases. The germline V gene has CDR1 SNHLY and CDR2 FYNNEI. The CDR3 has 13 amino acids. Trimming removed 10 bases from V and 4 bases from J; junction bases left unmatched: 8.

V usage is TRBV5-1 and J usage is TRBJ2-6; D unclear. CDR1 and CDR2 from the germline V gene are SGHRS and YFSETQ. Trimming removed 2 bases from V and 0 bases from J, with 3 bases in between. CDR3 size: 14 residues. The CDR3 protein is CASSFDSGANVLTF. CDR3 nucleotide sequence: TGCGCCAGCAGCTTCGACTCTGGGGCCAACGTCCTGACTTTC.

The rearrangement joins TRBV7-3 to TRBJ1-1; TRBD1 might be the D (5 bases). The CDR3 is 14 residues long. Trimming removed 1 base at V and 4 bases at J, with 10 bases between. The germline V gene encodes CDR1 SGHTA and CDR2 FQGTGA. The CDR3 protein is CASSLNAGPTEAFF. CDR3 sequence (DNA): TGTGCCAGCAGCTTAAATGCAGGGCCCACTGAAGCTTTCTTT.